A single sample is the source of the 21 T cell receptor beta chains below, sequenced in a study of T cell responses to AZD1222 COVID-19 vaccine. Only in-frame clones appear in the TCRdb table, and some are missing; sequencing was by immunoSEQ multiplex PCR. The data show 150,000 to 180,000 clones, about 86% seen once. The specimen comprised peripheral blood, sampled on day 0 of MenACWY control vaccination. Receptor source: an adult in good health.

J is TRBJ1-1 and V is TRBV3-1 (or the pseudogene TRBV3-2); possible D gene TRBD1, 6 bases. Germline V gives CDR1 LGHDT, CDR2 YNNKEL (reference sequence). V was trimmed by 1 base and J by 3 bases, leaving 15 bases between them. The CDR3 totals 16 residues. CDR3 bases: TGTGCCAGCAGCCAAGGAATGGCAGGGGTGCACACTGAAGCTTTCTTT. This gives the protein CASSQGMAGVHTEAFF.

The chain links TRBV10-3 to TRBJ1-4; D perhaps matches TRBD1 (5 bases). V was clipped by 6 bases and J by 7 bases, with 6 bases between them. Germline loops: CDR1 ENHRY, CDR2 SYGVKD. The CDR3 loop spans 11 amino acids. CDR3 region: CAIRGGEKLFF. The CDR3 DNA reads TGTGCCATCAGGGGGGGTGAAAAACTGTTTTTT.

The V call is TRBV5-6, the J call TRBJ2-5, with D possibly being TRBD2 (5 bases). V was trimmed by 4 bases and J by 3 bases, leaving 13 bases between them. This CDR3 is built from 14 residues. Per germline, CDR1 SGHDT and CDR2 YYEEEE. CDR3 sequence reads: CASSDYNGKETQYF. The DNA of the CDR3 is TGTGCCAGCAGCGACTACAACGGAAAAGAGACCCAGTACTTC. The variable domain in full, with the rest retrieved from reference TRBV5-6 and TRBJ2-5, is DAGVTQSPTHLIKTRGQQVTLRCSPKSGHDTVSWYQQALGQGPQFIFQYYEEEERQRGNFPDRFSGHQFPNYSSELNVNALLLGDSALYLCASSDYNGKETQYFGPGTRLLVL.

J is TRBJ2-5 and V is TRBV2, with TRBD2 matching 8 bases. This CDR3 region has 14 residues. V shed 4 bases and J 5 bases; nucleotides not matched to a gene: 6. Germline V lookup: CDR1 SNHLY, CDR2 FYNNEI. CDR3 in amino acids: CASSVIAGYETQYF. The CDR3 DNA sequence: TGTGCCAGCAGTGTCATAGCGGGGTACGAGACCCAGTACTTC.

The V call is TRBV19, the J call TRBJ1-2; D not certain. V gave up 3 bases and J gave up 5 bases, with 7 bases separating them. Germline loops: CDR1 LNHDA, CDR2 SQIVND (reference sequence). The CDR3 sequence is 12 residues long. The CDR3 is CASSIIGYGYTF. The CDR3 nucleotides are TGTGCCAGTAGTATCATTGGGTATGGCTACACCTTC.

The V and J genes are TRBV11-2 and TRBJ1-4, with no clear D. There are 12 residues in the CDR3. Germline CDR1 and CDR2: SGHAT and FQNNGV. The V end lost 2 bases, the J end lost 5 bases, and 3 bases lay between the germline ends. Here the CDR3 reads CASSLPNEKLFF. Here the CDR3 DNA reads TGTGCCAGCAGCTTACCAAATGAAAAACTGTTTTTT.

This rearrangement joins TRBV6-5 to TRBJ1-6; 9 nucleotides align to TRBD1. Germline V gene data show CDR1 as MNHEY and CDR2 as SVGAGI. J was trimmed by 9 bases and V by 6 bases; bases with no gene match: 9. The CDR3 is made up of 15 amino acids. The CDR3 sequence: CASSRDREAGSPLHF. Written as DNA, the CDR3 is TGTGCCAGCAGCCGGGACAGGGAAGCGGGTTCACCCCTCCACTTT.

This chain connects TRBV27 to TRBJ2-2; 12 nucleotides line up with TRBD2. CDR3 size: 19 residues. The germline V gene has CDR1 MNHEY and CDR2 SMNVEV (reference sequence). The trim removed 5 bases at V and 5 bases at J, leaving 15 bases unmatched. CDR3 residues: CASSLNGETSGSKTGELFF. Here the CDR3 DNA reads TGTGCCAGCAGTCTCAACGGGGAGACTAGCGGGAGTAAGACCGGGGAGCTGTTTTTT.

The V gene is TRBV7-9, the J gene TRBJ1-5; TRBD1 aligns across 9 bases. CDR1 SEHNR and CDR2 FQNEAQ come from the germline V gene (reference sequence). The CDR3 covers 15 residues. The junction had 3 bases not matched to a gene; V was cut back by 3 bases and J by 3 bases. In nucleotides, the CDR3 is TGTGCCAGCAGCTTGGGGACAGGGAACAATCAGCCCCAGCATTTT. It specifies CASSLGTGNNQPQHF.

The chain recombines TRBV20-1 with TRBJ2-7; D is unclear. From germline, CDR1 is DFQATT and CDR2 SNEGSKA (reference sequence). V lost 3 bases and J lost 5, with 11 bases in between. The CDR3 contains 12 residues. DNA for the CDR3: TGCAGTGCTAGTCCGGAGCTCGACGAGCAGTACTTC. This sequence encodes CSASPELDEQYF.

This clone was detected a few times. The rearrangement uses TRBV15 and TRBJ2-7; D is perhaps TRBD1 (6 bases). Germline lookup yields CDR1 LNHNV and CDR2 YYDKDF (reference sequence). The V and J ends lost 2 bases and 0 bases respectively, with 11 bases between them. This CDR3 spans 15 amino acids. The CDR3 is CATSRQGSSSYEQYF. The CDR3 coding sequence is TGTGCCACCAGCAGACAGGGGTCGAGCTCCTACGAGCAGTACTTC.

The chain employs TRBV2 and TRBJ2-5; no definite D call. V dropped 9 bases and J dropped 5 bases, with 10 bases sitting between them. The CDR3 length is 11 residues. From germline, CDR1 is SNHLY and CDR2 FYNNEI. This chain's CDR3 is CASAIGETQYF. In nucleotides, the CDR3 is TGTGCCAGTGCCATAGGGGAGACCCAGTACTTC.

This rearrangement joins TRBV7-2 to TRBJ2-1; D gene uncertain. The germline gives CDR1 SGHTA, CDR2 FQGNSA. The CDR3 runs to 14 residues. Trimming took off 2 bases at V and 8 bases at J, with 13 bases between the two ends. CDR3 residues: CASSLLSTTYEQFF. The CDR3 region has the DNA TGTGCCAGCAGCTTACTATCTACGACTTATGAGCAGTTCTTC.

This clone was detected a few times. The J gene is TRBJ2-4, the V gene TRBV6-5; D gene uncertain. Trimming took off 2 bases at V and 2 bases at J, with 10 bases between the two ends. Germline values: CDR1 MNHEY, CDR2 SVGAGI. The CDR3 loop spans 15 amino acids. CDR3 nucleotides: TGTGCCAGCAGTTACGTCCTTGGGACCAAAAACATTCAGTACTTC. The encoded protein is CASSYVLGTKNIQYF.

J is TRBJ2-2 and V is TRBV6-5; TRBD2 is a possible D gene (5 bases). There are 14 residues in the CDR3. Germline CDR1 and CDR2: MNHEY and SVGAGI. Trimming pared 7 bases from V and 0 bases from J, leaving 9 bases between. This chain's CDR3 is CASTRGSNTGELFF. The CDR3 nucleotides read TGTGCCAGCACCAGAGGGTCGAACACCGGGGAGCTGTTTTTT.

DNA for the CDR3: TGTGCCAGCCTCTCGCGGGGGACAGGGGTCTACGAGCAGTACTTC. Encoded protein: CASLSRGTGVYEQYF. This chain joins TRBV28 and TRBJ2-7, with TRBD1 identical over 10 bases. The CDR3 has 15 residues. With V trimmed by 8 bases and J by 3 bases, 10 bases remained unmatched. Germline CDR1 is MDHEN and CDR2 is SYDVKM.

The rearrangement joins TRBV5-1 to TRBJ2-1; 12 positions agree with TRBD2. Trimming took 3 bases from V and 4 from J; bases not matched to a gene: 14. This CDR3 contains 19 residues. Germline V lookup: CDR1 SGHRS, CDR2 YFSETQ. The CDR3 DNA sequence: TGCGCCAGCAGCTCCCATGTGGCTAGCGGGGGGGCAAGATACAATGAGCAGTTCTTC. It translates to CASSSHVASGGARYNEQFF.

This clone has just one count. The chain links TRBV5-1 to TRBJ2-1; 8 bases are a match to TRBD2. The CDR3 totals 15 residues. J was trimmed by 1 base and V by 1 base; bases with no gene match: 1. Germline CDR1 and CDR2: SGHRS and YFSETQ. CDR3 protein: CASSLIAGSYNEQFF. The CDR3 DNA follows: TGCGCCAGCAGCTTGATAGCGGGATCCTACAATGAGCAGTTCTTC.

V usage is TRBV6-5 and J usage is TRBJ1-5, with D possibly matching TRBD1 (6 bases). The V gene lost 10 bases and the J gene lost 4 bases, with 14 bases spanning the gap. CDR3 size: 13 residues. Germline lookup yields CDR1 MNHEY and CDR2 SVGAGI. The CDR3 loop reads CATRGAVNQPQHF. Written as DNA, the CDR3 is TGTGCCACGCGGGGGGCGGTTAATCAGCCCCAGCATTTT.

This rearrangement joins TRBV11-2 to TRBJ1-3, with 8 nucleotides matching TRBD1. The CDR3 length is 11 residues. The ends lost 2 bases at V and 16 bases at J; junction bases unmatched: 4. Per germline, CDR1 SGHAT and CDR2 FQNNGV. This chain's CDR3 is CASSLQGAVYF. DNA for the CDR3: TGTGCCAGCAGCTTACAGGGGGCAGTGTATTTT.

The V gene is TRBV7-3, the J gene TRBJ2-2; 15 positions agree with TRBD2. The V and J ends lost 10 bases and 0 bases, in that order; junction bases with no gene match: 18. From germline, CDR1 is SGHTA and CDR2 FQGTGA. The CDR3 extends over 21 amino acids. CDR3 DNA: TGTGCCACCTTCTTAGCTCCAGGGACTAGCGGGAGGTATACGAACACCGGGGAGCTGTTTTTT. Protein sequence: CATFLAPGTSGRYTNTGELFF.